These T cell receptor beta chains were read from a single sample in a study of cytomegalovirus exposure and HLA in healthy donors. Clones were read by immunoSEQ multiplex PCR, and TCRdb kept only the in-frame ones, dropping some. This sample has about 140,000 clones, with about 79% found just once. Source material: PBMCs. These receptors all come from a male donor in good health and CMV-seronegative. The CDR3 runs from the conserved cysteine through the conserved F or W. A D gene is named only where the DNA matches it firmly. The size field is filled for only some rows; it gives once, few, many or a size class.

D gene	clone size	J gene	V gene	CDR3 DNA	CDR3 protein
NA	once	TRBJ2-3	TRBV25-1	TGTGCCAGCAGTGATGGGACTCCCCTCAACTACACAGATACGCAGTATTTT	CASSDGTPLNYTDTQYF
TRBD1	NA	TRBJ1-1	TRBV12-5	TGTGCTAGTGGTTTAGGACAGGGGGAGGAAGCTTTCTTT	CASGLGQGEEAFF
TRBD1	NA	TRBJ2-5	TRBV9	TGTGCCAGCAGCGTCCCACAGGGGCTCGGCGAGACCCAGTACTTC	CASSVPQGLGETQYF
NA	NA	TRBJ2-5	TRBV25-1	TGTGCCAGCAGTGAGGTTATGGGACAACTGAGCGAAGAGACCCAGTACTTC	CASSEVMGQLSEETQYF
NA	NA	TRBJ2-2	TRBV18	TGTGCCAGCTCACCACCCGTTGCGCCAGGGGCTGCCCTTAACACCGGGGAGCTGTTTTTT	CASSPPVAPGAALNTGELFF
TRBD1	NA	TRBJ1-4	TRBV5-1	TGCGCCAGCAGCTTACCGCGGGACAGGACGGGGATTATGGGGGCAACTAATGAAAAACTGTTTTTT	CASSLPRDRTGIMGATNEKLFF
TRBD1	NA	TRBJ1-1	TRBV5-1	TGCGCCAGCAGCTCGGACAGGGCTATTCGTGGAACTGAAGCTTTCTTT	CASSSDRAIRGTEAFF
TRBD1	NA	TRBJ1-1	TRBV5-8	TGTGCCAGCAGCACCTGGGACAGAGCGAACACTGAAGCTTTCTTT	CASSTWDRANTEAFF
NA	NA	TRBJ1-1	TRBV19	TGTGCCAGTAGCAGGCTGGTGAACACTGAAGCTTTCTTT	CASSRLVNTEAFF
TRBD2	NA	TRBJ2-1	TRBV10-3	TGTGCCATCAGTTCGGAGCGGGAGTACAATGAGCAGTTCTTC	CAISSEREYNEQFF
TRBD1	NA	TRBJ1-6	TRBV29-1	TGCAGCGTTAGGGACAGCCCAAATTCACCCCTCCACTTT	CSVRDSPNSPLHF
NA	NA	TRBJ1-6	TRBV7-9	TGTGCCAGCAGTCCGCAGGGGTTAAGGAATTCACCCCTCCACTTT	CASSPQGLRNSPLHF
NA	NA	TRBJ1-2	TRBV10-3	TGTGCCATCAGTTACGGACAGAGTGATGGCTACACCTTC	CAISYGQSDGYTF
NA	NA	TRBJ1-2	TRBV2	TGTGCCAGCAGTGAAGTTCGGGGGAACTATGGCTACACCTTC	CASSEVRGNYGYTF
NA	NA	TRBJ1-3	TRBV13	TGTGCCAGCAGCTTAAAGCCGGGGTCCAACTCTGGAAACACCATATATTTT	CASSLKPGSNSGNTIYF
TRBD2	NA	TRBJ2-7	TRBV19	TGTGCCAGTAGTGAGCTAGCGGGAAGGGAGCAGTACTTC	CASSELAGREQYF
NA	NA	TRBJ2-5	TRBV5-1	TGCGCCAGCAGCCCCGGGTTGCACGCGCAAGAGACCCAGTACTTC	CASSPGLHAQETQYF